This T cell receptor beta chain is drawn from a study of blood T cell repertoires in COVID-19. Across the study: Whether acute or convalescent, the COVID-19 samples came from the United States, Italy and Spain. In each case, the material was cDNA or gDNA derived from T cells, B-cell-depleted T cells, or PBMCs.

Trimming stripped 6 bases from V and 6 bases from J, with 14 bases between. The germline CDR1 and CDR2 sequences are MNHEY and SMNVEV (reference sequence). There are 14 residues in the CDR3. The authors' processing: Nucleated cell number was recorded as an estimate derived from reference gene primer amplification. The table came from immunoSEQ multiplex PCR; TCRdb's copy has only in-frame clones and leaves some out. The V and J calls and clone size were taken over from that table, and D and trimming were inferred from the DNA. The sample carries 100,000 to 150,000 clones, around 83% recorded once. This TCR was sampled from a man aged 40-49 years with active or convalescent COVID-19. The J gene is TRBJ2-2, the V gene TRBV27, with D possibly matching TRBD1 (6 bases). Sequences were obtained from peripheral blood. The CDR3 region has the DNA TGTGCCAGCAGACCCAAACAGGGCCCCGGGGAGCTGTTTTTT. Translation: CASRPKQGPGELFF.